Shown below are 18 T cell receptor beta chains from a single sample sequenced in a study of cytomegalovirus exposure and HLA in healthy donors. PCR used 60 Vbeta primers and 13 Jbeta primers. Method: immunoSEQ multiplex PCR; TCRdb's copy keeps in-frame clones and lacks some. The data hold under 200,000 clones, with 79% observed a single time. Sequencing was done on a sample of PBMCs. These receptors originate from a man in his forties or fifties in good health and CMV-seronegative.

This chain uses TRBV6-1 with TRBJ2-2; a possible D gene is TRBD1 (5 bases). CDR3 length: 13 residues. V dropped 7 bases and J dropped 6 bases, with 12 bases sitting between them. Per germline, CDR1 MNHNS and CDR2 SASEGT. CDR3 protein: CASMTRVAGELFF. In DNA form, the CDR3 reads TGTGCCAGCATGACCAGGGTTGCCGGGGAGCTGTTTTTT.

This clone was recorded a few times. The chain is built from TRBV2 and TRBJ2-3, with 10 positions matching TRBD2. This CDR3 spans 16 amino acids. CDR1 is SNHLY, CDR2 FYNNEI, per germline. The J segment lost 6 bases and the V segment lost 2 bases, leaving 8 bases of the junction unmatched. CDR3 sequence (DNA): TGTGCCAGCAGTGAAAGCCTAGCGGGAGTCTTGGATACGCAGTATTTT. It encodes CASSESLAGVLDTQYF.

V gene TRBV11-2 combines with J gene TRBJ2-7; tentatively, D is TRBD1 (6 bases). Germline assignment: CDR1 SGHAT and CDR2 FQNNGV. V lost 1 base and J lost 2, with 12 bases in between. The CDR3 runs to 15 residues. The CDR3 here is CASSLAGVLTYEQYF. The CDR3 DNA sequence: TGTGCCAGCAGCTTAGCAGGGGTCCTCACCTACGAGCAGTACTTC.

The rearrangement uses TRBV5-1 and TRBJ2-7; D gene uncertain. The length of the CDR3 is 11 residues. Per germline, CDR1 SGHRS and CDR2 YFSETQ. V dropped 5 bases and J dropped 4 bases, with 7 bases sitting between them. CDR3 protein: CASREEYEQYF. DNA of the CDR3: TGCGCCAGCAGAGAGGAATACGAGCAGTACTTC.

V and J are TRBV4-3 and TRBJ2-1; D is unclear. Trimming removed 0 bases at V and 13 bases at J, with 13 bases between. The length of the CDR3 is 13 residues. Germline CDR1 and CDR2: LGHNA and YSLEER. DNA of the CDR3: TGCGCCAGCAGCCAAGATCGCGGCATGCCTCAGTTCTTC. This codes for CASSQDRGMPQFF.

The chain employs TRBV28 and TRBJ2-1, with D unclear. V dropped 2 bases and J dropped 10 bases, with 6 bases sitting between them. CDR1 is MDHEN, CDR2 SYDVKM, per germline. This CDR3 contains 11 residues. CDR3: CASSLGREQFF. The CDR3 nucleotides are TGTGCCAGCAGTTTAGGCAGGGAGCAGTTCTTC.

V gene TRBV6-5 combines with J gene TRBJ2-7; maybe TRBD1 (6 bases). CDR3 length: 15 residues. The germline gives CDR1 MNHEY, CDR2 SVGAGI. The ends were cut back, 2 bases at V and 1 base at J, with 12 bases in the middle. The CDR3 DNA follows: TGTGCCAGCAGTTACACACAGGGTAGTTCCTACGAGCAGTACTTC. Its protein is CASSYTQGSSYEQYF.

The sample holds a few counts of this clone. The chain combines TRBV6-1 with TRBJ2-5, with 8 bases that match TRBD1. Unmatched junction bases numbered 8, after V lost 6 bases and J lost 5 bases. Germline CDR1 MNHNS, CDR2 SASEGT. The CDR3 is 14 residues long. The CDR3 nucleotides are TGTGCCAGCAGCGTAACCAGGGGGCCGGAGACCCAGTACTTC. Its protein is CASSVTRGPETQYF.

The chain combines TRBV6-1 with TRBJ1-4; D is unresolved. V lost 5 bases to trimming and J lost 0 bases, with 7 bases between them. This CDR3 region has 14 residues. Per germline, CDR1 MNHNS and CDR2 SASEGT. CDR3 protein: CASSRVATNEKLFF. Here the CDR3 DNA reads TGTGCCAGCAGTCGGGTTGCAACTAATGAAAAACTGTTTTTT.

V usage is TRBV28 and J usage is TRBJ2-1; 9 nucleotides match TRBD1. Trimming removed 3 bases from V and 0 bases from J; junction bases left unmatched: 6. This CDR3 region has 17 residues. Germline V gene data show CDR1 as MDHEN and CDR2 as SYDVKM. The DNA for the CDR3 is TGTGCCAGCAGTTTTCCGGGACAGGGACCCTCCTACAATGAGCAGTTCTTC. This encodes CASSFPGQGPSYNEQFF.

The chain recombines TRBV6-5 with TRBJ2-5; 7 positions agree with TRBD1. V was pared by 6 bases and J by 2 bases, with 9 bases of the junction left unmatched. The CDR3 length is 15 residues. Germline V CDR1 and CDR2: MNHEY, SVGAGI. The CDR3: CASRRVRGLQETQYF. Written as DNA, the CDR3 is TGTGCCAGCAGGAGGGTGAGGGGGCTTCAAGAGACCCAGTACTTC.

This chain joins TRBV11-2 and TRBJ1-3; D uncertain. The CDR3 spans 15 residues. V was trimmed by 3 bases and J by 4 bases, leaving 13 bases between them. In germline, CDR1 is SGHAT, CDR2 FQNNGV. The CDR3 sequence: CASSFHTRAGNTIYF. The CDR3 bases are TGTGCCAGCAGCTTCCATACAAGAGCGGGAAACACCATATATTTT.

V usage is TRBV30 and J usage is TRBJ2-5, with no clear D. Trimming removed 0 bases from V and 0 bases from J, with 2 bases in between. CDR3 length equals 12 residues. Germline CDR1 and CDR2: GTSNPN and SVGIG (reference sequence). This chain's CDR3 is CAWSVNQETQYF. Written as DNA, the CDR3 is TGTGCCTGGAGTGTCAACCAAGAGACCCAGTACTTC.

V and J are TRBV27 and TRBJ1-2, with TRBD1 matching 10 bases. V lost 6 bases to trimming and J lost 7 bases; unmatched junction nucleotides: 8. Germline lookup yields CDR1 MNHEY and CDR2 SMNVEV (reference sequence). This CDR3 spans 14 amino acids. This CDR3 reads CASSRTGTGAGYTF. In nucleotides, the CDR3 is TGTGCCAGCAGCCGGACCGGGACAGGGGCTGGCTACACCTTC.

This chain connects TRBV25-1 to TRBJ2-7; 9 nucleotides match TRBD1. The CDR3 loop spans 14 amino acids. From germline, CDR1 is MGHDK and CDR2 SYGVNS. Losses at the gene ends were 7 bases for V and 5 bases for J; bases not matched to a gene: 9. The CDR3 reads CASKGDRAPNEQYF. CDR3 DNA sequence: TGTGCCAGCAAGGGGGACAGGGCTCCAAACGAGCAGTACTTC.

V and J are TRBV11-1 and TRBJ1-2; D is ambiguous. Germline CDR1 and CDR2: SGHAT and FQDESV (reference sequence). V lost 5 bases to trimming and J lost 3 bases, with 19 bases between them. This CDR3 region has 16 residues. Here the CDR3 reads CASSRKEYSGDYGYTF. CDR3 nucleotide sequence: TGTGCCAGCAGCCGAAAAGAGTATTCGGGAGACTATGGCTACACCTTC.

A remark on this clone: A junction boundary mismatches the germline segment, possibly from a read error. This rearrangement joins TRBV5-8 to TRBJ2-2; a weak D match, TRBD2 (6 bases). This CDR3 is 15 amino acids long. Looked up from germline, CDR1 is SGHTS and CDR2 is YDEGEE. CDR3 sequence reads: CASQRVAANTGELLF. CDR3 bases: TGTGCCAGCCAGAGGGTAGCGGCGAACACCGGGGAGCTGCTTTTT.

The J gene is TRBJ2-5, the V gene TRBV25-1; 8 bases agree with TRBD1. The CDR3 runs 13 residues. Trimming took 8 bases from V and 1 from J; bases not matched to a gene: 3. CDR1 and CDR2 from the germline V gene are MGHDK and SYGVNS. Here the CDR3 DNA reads TGTGCCAGCGCGGACAGGGTCCAAGAGACCCAGTACTTC. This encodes CASADRVQETQYF.